The rows below give T cell receptor beta chains drawn from one sample of a study of neurological immune-mediated disorders. TCRdb itself ran the 5' RACE reads through MiXCR, one entry per CDR3 protein. The data hold tens of thousands of distinct CDR3 sequences, with 4.3% observed a single time. Sequenced sample: PBMCs. The receptors derive from a woman aged 60-75 years with multiple sclerosis. The CDR3 runs from the conserved cysteine through the conserved F or W. D genes are given only for firm matches. Some rows have no size entry. The others give once, few or many, or a class for an expanded clone.

TRBV10-1	NA	TRBD1	TRBJ2-1	CASGTGYNEQFF	TGCGCCAGTGGGACAGGCTACAATGAGCAGTTCTTC
TRBV12-3/TRBV12-4	many	NA	TRBJ1-6	CASKYQDWNSPLHF	TGTGCCAGCAAGTACCAGGATTGGAATTCACCCCTCCACTTT
TRBV7-8	many	NA	TRBJ1-2	CASSPLGAGEMSYTF	TGTGCCAGCAGCCCCCTCGGGGCAGGGGAAATGAGCTACACCTTC
TRBV2	many	TRBD2	TRBJ2-1	CAGQWGESSGGYNEQFF	TGTGCCGGTCAGTGGGGGGAATCTAGCGGGGGATACAATGAGCAGTTCTTC
TRBV7-9	many	TRBD1	TRBJ2-2	CASSLGTGTNTGELFF	TGTGCCAGCAGCTTGGGGACAGGGACGAACACCGGGGAGCTGTTTTTT
TRBV10-2	many	NA	TRBJ1-1	CASNRGGFNTEAFF	TGCGCCAGCAATCGAGGGGGGTTCAACACTGAAGCTTTCTTT
TRBV7-9	many	TRBD1	TRBJ2-1	CATHRGLSNEQFF	TGTGCCACCCACAGGGGGCTATCCAATGAGCAGTTCTTC
TRBV6-6	many	NA	TRBJ2-3	CASSTAADTQYF	TGTGCCAGCAGTACCGCCGCAGATACGCAGTATTTT
TRBV6-1	few	NA	TRBJ1-5	CASSTLWGPQHF	TGTGCCAGCAGTACATTGTGGGGGCCCCAGCATTTT
TRBV20-1	many	NA	TRBJ1-6	CSLKVTDYNSPLHF	TGCAGTCTAAAGGTCACGGACTATAATTCACCCCTCCACTTT
TRBV7-8	many	NA	TRBJ2-3	CASSLKLGAGNADTQYF	TGTGCCAGCAGCTTAAAATTGGGAGCAGGGAATGCAGATACGCAGTATTTT
TRBV20-1	many	TRBD1	TRBJ1-5	CSARRGPTGQPQHF	TGCAGTGCTAGGAGGGGGCCAACTGGTCAGCCCCAGCATTTT
TRBV11-3	NA	NA	TRBJ1-1	CASSQQGLNTEAFF	TGTGCCAGCAGCCAACAGGGATTGAACACTGAAGCTTTCTTT
TRBV12-3/TRBV12-4	many	NA	TRBJ2-4	CASSLGSPKNIQYF	TGTGCCAGCAGTTTAGGGTCACCCAAAAACATTCAGTACTTC
TRBV24-1	many	NA	TRBJ2-3	CATSDYRTSDTQYF	TGTGCCACCAGTGATTATCGGACTTCAGATACGCAGTATTTT
TRBV5-1	many	TRBD2	TRBJ2-5	CASAARLAGNQETQYF	TGCGCCAGCGCCGCCCGACTAGCGGGGAACCAAGAGACCCAGTACTTC
TRBV4-1	many	NA	TRBJ1-2	CASSQGGQGDGYTF	TGCGCCAGCAGCCAAGGAGGGCAGGGCGACGGCTACACCTTC
TRBV27	many	NA	TRBJ2-7	CASSFGRGAYEQYF	TGTGCCAGCAGTTTCGGGCGGGGAGCCTACGAGCAGTACTTC
TRBV5-6	many	NA	TRBJ2-2	CASSFRFGGRGLFF	TGTGCCAGCAGCTTTCGTTTCGGTGGCCGGGGGCTGTTTTTT
TRBV20-1	many	TRBD1	TRBJ2-7	CSANRQGWEQYF	TGCAGTGCGAACCGACAGGGGTGGGAGCAGTACTTC
TRBV9	many	NA	TRBJ1-1	CASSVVAKNTEAFF	TGTGCCAGCAGCGTAGTGGCCAAGAACACTGAAGCTTTCTTT
TRBV19	many	NA	TRBJ2-4	CASSPPGAANHQYF	TGTGCCAGTAGTCCCCCTGGGGCCGCGAACCATCAGTACTTC
TRBV2	NA	NA	TRBJ1-2	CASSARDSTGVYGYTF	TGTGCCAGCAGTGCTAGAGATTCCACGGGAGTCTATGGCTACACCTTC
TRBV5-1	many	NA	TRBJ2-7	CASSLGGPPSYEQYF	TGCGCCAGCAGCTTGGGGGGACCACCCTCCTACGAGCAGTACTTC
TRBV5-1	many	NA	TRBJ2-7	CASSLVRVGQIYEQYF	TGCGCCAGCAGCTTGGTACGTGTGGGACAAATCTACGAGCAGTACTTC
TRBV5-1	many	NA	TRBJ2-2	CASSPGLTGELFF	TGCGCCAGCAGCCCAGGGCTGACCGGGGAGCTGTTTTTT
TRBV6-5	many	TRBD2	TRBJ2-5	CASSYSSSGGQETQYF	TGTGCCAGCAGTTACTCTTCTAGCGGGGGGCAAGAGACCCAGTACTTC
TRBV10-3	many	NA	TRBJ1-1	CAISVQAMNTEAFF	TGTGCCATCAGCGTACAGGCAATGAACACTGAAGCTTTCTTT
TRBV4-1	many	NA	TRBJ2-7	CASRLGDSSEQYF	TGCGCCAGCAGACTCGGCGACAGTTCCGAGCAGTACTTC
TRBV20-1	medium-sized	NA	TRBJ2-7	CRTGTDSYEQYF	TGCAGGACCGGGACGGACTCCTACGAGCAGTACTTC
TRBV6-5	many	NA	TRBJ2-1	CATLASLGYNEQFF	TGTGCCACCTTAGCGTCCCTCGGGTACAATGAGCAGTTCTTC
TRBV6-5	many	NA	TRBJ2-7	CASSYLVEGEQYF	TGTGCCAGCAGTTACCTGGTGGAGGGAGAGCAGTACTTC
TRBV20-1	many	NA	TRBJ1-4	CSVTRDTANEKLFF	TGCAGTGTCACCCGGGACACAGCTAATGAAAAACTGTTTTTT
TRBV5-1	NA	NA	TRBJ1-1	CASSRTRGETEAFF	TGCGCCAGCAGCAGGACAAGGGGCGAGACTGAAGCTTTCTTT
TRBV6-1	NA	NA	TRBJ1-5	CASRGLAGDQHF	TGTGCCAGCAGGGGACTAGCGGGGGACCAGCATTTT
TRBV5-1	many	TRBD1	TRBJ1-1	CASSRGQGNTEAFF	TGCGCCAGCAGCCGTGGACAGGGGAACACTGAAGCTTTCTTT
TRBV5-1	many	NA	TRBJ1-4	CASSLAQASTEKLFF	TGCGCCAGCAGCTTGGCCCAGGCTTCAACCGAAAAACTGTTTTTT
TRBV6-5	many	TRBD1	TRBJ2-7	CASSYFSPSTGAEQYF	TGTGCCAGCAGTTACTTCTCCCCATCAACAGGGGCCGAGCAGTACTTC
TRBV7-9	many	TRBD2	TRBJ2-5	CASIAAWGGEETQYF	TGTGCCAGCATTGCGGCTTGGGGGGGTGAAGAGACCCAGTACTTC
TRBV10-1	many	NA	TRBJ2-1	CASSWGAGDEQFF	TGCGCCAGCAGTTGGGGGGCCGGAGATGAGCAGTTCTTC
TRBV5-1	many	TRBD1	TRBJ1-1	CASSLTPGQPNTEAFF	TGCGCCAGCAGCTTGACCCCGGGACAGCCGAACACTGAAGCTTTCTTT
TRBV15	many	NA	TRBJ2-3	CATSRDGIAEVDTQYF	TGTGCCACCAGCAGAGATGGGATAGCGGAGGTAGATACGCAGTATTTT
TRBV20-1	many	NA	TRBJ2-4	CSARVDREAENIQYF	TGCAGTGCTAGAGTTGACAGGGAGGCAGAAAACATTCAGTACTTC
TRBV6-1	many	NA	TRBJ2-7	CASSVLWGSSSYEQYF	TGTGCCAGCAGTGTCCTGTGGGGCAGTTCATCCTACGAGCAGTACTTC
TRBV5-1	many	TRBD1	TRBJ1-5	CASSRTGGNNQPQHF	TGCGCCAGCAGCCGCACAGGGGGCAACAATCAGCCCCAGCATTTT
TRBV7-8	many	NA	TRBJ1-5	CASSPRGSDSNQPQHF	TGTGCCAGCAGCCCCCGTGGTTCCGATAGCAATCAGCCCCAGCATTTT
TRBV24-1	NA	TRBD1	TRBJ2-5	CATSDPGTGGETQYF	TGTGCCACCAGTGACCCCGGGACAGGGGGAGAGACCCAGTACTTC